This T cell receptor (beta chain) appears in the sequencing data of a study of shared clonotypes between healthy human individuals. Repertoires were generated with immunoSEQ multiplex PCR, while TCRdb's copy carries only in-frame clones and drops some. Altogether over 400,000 clones are present, more than 95% being singletons, with the ten largest covering about 0.067%. With 3 bases clipped from V and 4 bases from J, the junction kept 6 bases outside the gene matches. This CDR3 has 16 amino acids. The germline V gene has CDR1 MRHNA and CDR2 SNTAGT. The chain carries TRBV6-4 and TRBJ2-7, with 13 bases matching TRBD2. The sequence came from a woman aged 30 to 39 in good health. The sequencing sample was made of naive CD4+ T cells sorted from blood. Subset denoted: CD45RA+ positively selected. The CDR3 loop reads CASSEKRLAGGYEQYF. Written as DNA, the CDR3 is TGTGCCAGCAGTGAGAAAAGACTAGCGGGAGGTTACGAGCAGTACTTC.